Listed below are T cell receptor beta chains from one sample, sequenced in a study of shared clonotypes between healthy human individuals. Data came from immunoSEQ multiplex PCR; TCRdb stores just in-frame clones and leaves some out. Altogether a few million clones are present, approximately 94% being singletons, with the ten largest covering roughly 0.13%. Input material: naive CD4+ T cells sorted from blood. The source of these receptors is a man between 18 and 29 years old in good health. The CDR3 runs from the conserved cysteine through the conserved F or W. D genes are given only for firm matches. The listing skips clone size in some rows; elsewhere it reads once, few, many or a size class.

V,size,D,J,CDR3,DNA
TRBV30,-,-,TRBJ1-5,CAWSALDRSGQPQHF,TGTGCCTGGAGTGCTCTGGACAGATCCGGACAGCCCCAGCATTTT
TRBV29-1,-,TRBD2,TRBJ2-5,CSVASGSRQETQYF,TGCAGCGTTGCAAGCGGGAGTAGACAAGAGACCCAGTACTTC
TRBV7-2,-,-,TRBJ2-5,CASSLVRAGGTQYF,TGTGCCAGCAGCTTAGTAAGGGCTGGGGGGACCCAGTACTTC
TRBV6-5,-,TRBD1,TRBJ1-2,CASSYSDRNGYTF,TGTGCCAGCAGTTACTCGGACAGGAATGGCTACACCTTC
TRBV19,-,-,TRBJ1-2,CASTQDYGYTF,TGTGCCAGTACCCAGGACTATGGCTACACCTTC
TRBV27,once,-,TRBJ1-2,CASRPGDYYGYTF,TGTGCCAGCAGGCCAGGGGATTACTATGGCTACACCTTC
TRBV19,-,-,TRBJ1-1,CASSTRAEGYTEAFF,TGTGCCAGTAGTACGCGTGCGGAGGGGTACACTGAAGCTTTCTTT
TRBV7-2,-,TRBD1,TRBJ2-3,CASRPRTGQNTDTQYF,TGTGCCAGCAGACCTCGGACAGGTCAGAACACAGATACGCAGTATTTT
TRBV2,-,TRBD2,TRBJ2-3,CASSEQRTAGVSDTQYF,TGTGCCAGCAGTGAACAGCGGACAGCGGGGGTATCAGATACGCAGTATTTT
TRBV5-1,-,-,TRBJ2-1,CASSSKGGPVDEQFF,TGCGCCAGCAGCTCGAAGGGCGGCCCGGTCGATGAGCAGTTCTTC
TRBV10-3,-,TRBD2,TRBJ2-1,CAISPGGNEQFF,TGTGCCATCAGCCCGGGGGGCAATGAGCAGTTCTTC
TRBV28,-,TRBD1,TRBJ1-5,CASTPGGGGNQPQHF,TGTGCCAGCACCCCGGGAGGGGGCGGCAATCAGCCCCAGCATTTT
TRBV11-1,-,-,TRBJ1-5,CASSPIRTEINSNQPQHF,TGTGCCAGCAGCCCAATACGGACAGAAATAAATAGCAATCAGCCCCAGCATTTT
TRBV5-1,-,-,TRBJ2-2,CASSLTGTGELFF,TGCGCCAGCAGCTTGACGGGTACCGGGGAGCTGTTTTTT
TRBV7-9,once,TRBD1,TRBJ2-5,CASSSDRGLRETQYF,TGTGCCAGCAGCTCGGACAGGGGGCTGAGAGAGACCCAGTACTTC
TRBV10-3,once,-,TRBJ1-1,CAISATAGGNTEAFF,TGTGCCATCAGTGCGACGGCGGGGGGGAACACTGAAGCTTTCTTT
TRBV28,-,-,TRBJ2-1,CASSPERGRNEQFF,TGTGCCAGCAGTCCCGAGAGGGGCCGCAATGAGCAGTTCTTC
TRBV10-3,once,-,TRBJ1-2,CATREQTLFGGYGYTF,TGTGCCACAAGGGAACAGACCCTCTTTGGGGGCTATGGCTACACCTTC
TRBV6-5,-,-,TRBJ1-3,CASSYAPGSGNTIYF,TGTGCCAGCAGTTATGCCCCCGGCTCTGGAAACACCATATATTTT
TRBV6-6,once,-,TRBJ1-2,CASSYVAVTNYGYTF,TGTGCCAGCAGTTACGTGGCAGTGACTAACTATGGCTACACCTTC
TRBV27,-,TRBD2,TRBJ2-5,CASSLAGDEETQYF,TGTGCCAGCAGTTTAGCGGGAGATGAAGAGACCCAGTACTTC
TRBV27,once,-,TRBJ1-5,CASSLRQYSNQPQHF,TGTGCCAGCAGTTTAAGACAGTATAGCAATCAGCCCCAGCATTTT
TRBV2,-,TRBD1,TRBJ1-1,CASLGRQGETEAFF,TGTGCCAGCCTAGGTCGACAGGGAGAAACTGAAGCTTTCTTT